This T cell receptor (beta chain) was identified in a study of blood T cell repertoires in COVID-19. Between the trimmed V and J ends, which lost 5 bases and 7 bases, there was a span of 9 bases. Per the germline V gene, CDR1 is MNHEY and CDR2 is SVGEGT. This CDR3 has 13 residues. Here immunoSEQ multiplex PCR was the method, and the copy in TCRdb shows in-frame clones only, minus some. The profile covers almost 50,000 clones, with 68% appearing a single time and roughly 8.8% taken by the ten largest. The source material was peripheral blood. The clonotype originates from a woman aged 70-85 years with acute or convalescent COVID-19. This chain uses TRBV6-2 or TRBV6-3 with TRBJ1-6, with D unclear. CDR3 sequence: CASSTLENSPLHF. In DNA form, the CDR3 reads TGTGCCAGCAGTACACTAGAGAATTCACCCCTCCACTTT.